A few counts support the clone carrying this T cell receptor (beta chain). Its specificity is unknown. The sample comes from a study of blood T cells in healthy people across ages. Study results and caveats: PBMCs went unsorted, and a conclusive naive versus antigen-experienced comparison was therefore prevented.

Combining a sample-barcoded 5' primer with a J-beta primer mix, a second PCR ran for roughly 7 to 11 cycles. TCRdb reprocessed the 5' RACE reads via MiXCR and lists one record per CDR3 protein. The sample includes approximately 880,000 distinct CDR3 sequences, 45% to 50% seen only once; the top ten take under 15%. The V and J ends lost 2 bases and 7 bases, in that order; junction bases with no gene match: 10. The CDR3 runs to 16 residues. Per the germline V gene, CDR1 is MRHNA and CDR2 is SNTAGT. The sequence was obtained from a man aged 30 to 39 in good health. The genes are TRBV6-4 and TRBJ2-7; TRBD2 matches 11 bases. Material for sequencing was blood. The CDR3 loop reads CASSDGLAGGPKEQYF. Written as DNA, the CDR3 is TGTGCCAGCAGTGACGGGTTAGCGGGGGGGCCGAAGGAGCAGTACTTC.